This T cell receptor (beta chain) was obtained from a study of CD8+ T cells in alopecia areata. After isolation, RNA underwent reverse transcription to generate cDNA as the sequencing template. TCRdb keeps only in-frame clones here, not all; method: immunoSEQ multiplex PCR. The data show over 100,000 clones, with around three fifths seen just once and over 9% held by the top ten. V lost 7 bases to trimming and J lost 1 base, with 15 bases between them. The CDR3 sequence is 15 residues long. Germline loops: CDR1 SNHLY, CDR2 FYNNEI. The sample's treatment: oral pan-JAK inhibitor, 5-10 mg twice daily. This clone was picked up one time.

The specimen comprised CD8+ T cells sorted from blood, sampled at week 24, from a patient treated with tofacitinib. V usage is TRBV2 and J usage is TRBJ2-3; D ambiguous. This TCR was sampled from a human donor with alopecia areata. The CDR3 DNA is TGTGCCAGCATCCAAGGGTCCGAAGGCACAGATACGCAGTATTTT. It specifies CASIQGSEGTDTQYF.